This T cell receptor (beta chain) was identified in a study of molecular identifiers for immune sequencing clone quantification. TCRdb re-analysed the PCR reads in MiXCR, keeping a single row per CDR3 protein. The table shows 40,000 to 45,000 distinct CDR3 sequences, with less than 20% occurring only once. The germline gives CDR1 LNHDA, CDR2 SQIVND (reference sequence). The CDR3 is 14 residues long. V was pared by 6 bases and J by 0 bases, with 11 bases between. Sorting recovered naive CD8 T cells on a CD8+CD4-CCR7+CD45RA+ profile. This clonotype was seen ten or more times. Its antigen is undetermined. Findings and caveats of the study: In cases of identical TCR molecules sharing a barcode, highly expanded clone sizes could be underestimated. In naive cells, clones above 20 RNA copies held under 1% of molecules, whereas in effector cells they held over 97%. Jurkat TCR RNA spiked in from one cell could reportedly be detected among about 1.1 million naive cells.

Material for sequencing was naive CD8+ T cells from blood, with Jurkat cell RNA spiked in. As to subset: FACS-sorted CD8+CD4-CCR7+CD45RA+ naive T cells. The J gene is TRBJ1-2, the V gene TRBV19; D ambiguous. The receptor was derived from a human donor in good health. Some libraries in this study had Jurkat cell RNA spiked in. The CDR3 bases are TGTGCCAGTAGCACCGGCTCAGCTAACTATGGCTACACCTTC. Translation: CASSTGSANYGYTF.